This entry lists 5 T cell receptor beta chains sequenced from one sample in a study of blood T cell repertoires in COVID-19. TCRdb keeps only in-frame clones here, not all; method: immunoSEQ multiplex PCR. The repertoire consists of approximately 25,000 clones, with roughly 80% occurring once and the leading ten covering approximately 60%. The specimen was peripheral blood. The receptors were gathered from a woman older than 75 with acute or convalescent COVID-19.

This clone was detected once. The chain has TRBV5-1 and TRBJ1-1; D might be TRBD1 (5 bases). Trimming took off 2 bases at V and 0 bases at J, with 8 bases between the two ends. The length of the CDR3 is 14 residues. CDR1 is SGHRS, CDR2 YFSETQ, per germline. CDR3 bases: TGCGCCAGCAGCTTACAGGATTTGAACACTGAAGCTTTCTTT. Its translation is CASSLQDLNTEAFF.

The table lists this clone with a few counts. This sequence joins TRBV19 and TRBJ1-4; 7 bases fit TRBD1. The germline CDR1 and CDR2 sequences are LNHDA and SQIVND (reference sequence). This CDR3 has 15 residues. V was pared by 5 bases and J by 6 bases, with 9 bases of the junction left unmatched. DNA of the CDR3: TGTGCCAGTAGTCTTCGGACAGGCGGGGATGAAAAACTGTTTTTT. Amino acid sequence: CASSLRTGGDEKLFF.

The chain is built from TRBV7-9 and TRBJ1-3; tentatively, D is TRBD1 (5 bases). The CDR3 length is 15 residues. Germline loops: CDR1 SEHNR, CDR2 FQNEAQ (reference sequence). V shed 6 bases and J shed 3 bases, with 15 bases lying between them. CDR3 coding DNA: TGTGCCAGCAGATCCGGAGGGGCTGGTGGAAACACCATATATTTT. Translating it yields CASRSGGAGGNTIYF.

V and J are TRBV7-9 and TRBJ1-6; D unresolved. CDR1 is SEHNR and CDR2 is FQNEAQ in the germline V gene (reference sequence). Trimming stripped 3 bases from V and 10 bases from J, with 10 bases between. CDR3 size: 13 residues. CDR3 amino acids: CASSLFTGSPLHF. The CDR3 bases are TGTGCCAGCAGCTTGTTTACCGGGTCACCCCTCCACTTT. Full variable domain (remainder filled in from reference TRBV7-9 and TRBJ1-6): DTGVSQNPRHKITKRGQNVTFRCDPISEHNRLYWYRQTLGQGPEFLTYFQNEAQLEKSRLLSDRFSAERPKGSFSTLEIQRTEQGDSAMYLCASSLFTGSPLHFGNGTRLTVT.

This chain links TRBV7-2 with TRBJ1-2; 9 nucleotides agree with TRBD1. The CDR3 spans 13 residues. The ends lost 4 bases at V and 5 bases at J; junction bases unmatched: 2. CDR1 is SGHTA and CDR2 is FQGNSA in the germline V gene. CDR3 loop: CASSSGQGYGYTF. The CDR3 DNA reads TGTGCCAGCAGCTCGGGACAGGGTTATGGCTACACCTTC. Complete variable domain (other parts from reference TRBV7-2 and TRBJ1-2): GAGVSQSPSNKVTEKGKDVELRCDPISGHTALYWYRQSLGQGLEFLIYFQGNSAPDKSGLPSDRFSAERTGGSVSTLTIQRTQQEDSAVYLCASSSGQGYGYTFGSGTRLTVV.